This paragraph covers one T cell receptor beta chain sequence. In its sample, this clonotype was seen a few times. This receptor's antigen is unknown. No quality values exist for individual bases; no much larger clone is one base distant. Library creation used 5' RACE. The data were produced on an Illumina HiSeq 2500. A second 7 to 11 cycle PCR used a sample-barcoded 5' primer and a J-beta primer mix. A unique molecular identifier was introduced onto each TCR beta cDNA molecule by a template-switch 5' adaptor carrying 12 random nucleotides. Each sample yielded at least 2.5 million CDR3-containing paired-end reads. The Mint cDNA synthesis kit, primed by a TRBC-specific oligonucleotide, was used to synthesize first-strand cDNA from all RNA. Following uracil-DNA glycosylase treatment, all cDNA underwent a first 18-cycle PCR with the universal primers M1SS and BC2_uni_R. The published analysis was carried out like this. Normalization of each sample was performed by random selection of 1 million high-quality reads, each carrying a distinct molecular identifier. Instead of being binned into consensus sequences, reads with shared molecular identifiers were discarded. CDR3 identification, clonotype clustering and error correction used MiTCR with a Q25 quality threshold and the strictest error-elimination algorithm. A nonparametric unseen species model with Euler transformation was used to estimate lower-bound total TCR beta diversity. TCRdb trimmed public reads at Q25 via fastp, called clones via MiXCR and kept in-frame beta chains. Rows with a matching CDR3 protein are joined into one entry that keeps the most common DNA and genes. The authors' filters were not applied to this entry. This sample has about 760,000 distinct CDR3 sequences in its table, and 20% to 25% of those were observed once. The ten largest clones capture 9.4% of the sample.

This specimen comes from a study of blood T cells in healthy people across ages (dated by TCRdb to between 2015 and 2017). Broadly, across the study: Template switching captured roughly one uniquely barcoded TCR beta cDNA molecule per two T cells in model experiments. The study measured age-related changes in TCR beta repertoire diversity using deep sequencing normalized with unique cDNA molecular identifiers. Donors were grouped into four age groups: young (average roughly 15 years), middle-aged (39), aged (about 60) and long-lived (about 82). The study analyzed two additional independent replicas of 1 million unique cDNA reads from the same blood draw for two donors, one aged 18 to 30 and one aged 80 or older. The investigation overall reported the following: As age increased, observed TCR beta diversity per million T cells dropped in a roughly linear way, and a significant reduction was already evident by age about 36. The CMV infection status of donors was not known, potentially confounding age-related changes in expanded clonotypes. Estimates of total diversity based on one million sequenced T cells were considered lower bounds and underestimates. Compared with the aged group, more naive CD4+ T cells, fewer expanded clones and increased TCR diversity were shown by the long-lived group, suggesting age selection. There was a strong correlation between observed TCR beta diversity and the percentage of naive T cells measured by flow cytometry. Since profiling was done on bulk unsorted PBMCs, naive and antigen-experienced compartments could not be conclusively compared.

Donors were a few dozen systemically healthy Caucasian individuals from Russia aged roughly 6 to 95 years. Each donor gave ten milliliters of peripheral blood, collected into EDTA-treated Vacutainer tubes. Ficoll-Paque density-gradient centrifugation was used to isolate PBMCs, with at least 7 million per sample. Trizol reagent was used to extract total RNA from the PBMCs, yielding at least 5 micrograms per sample. For every donor, flow cytometry on a PBMC aliquot measured the percentage of naive CD45RAhigh/CD27high T cells. CDR1 and CDR2 were assigned from the germline V gene as SGHTA and FQGTGA. At the junction V is shortened by 5 bases and J by 3 bases; bases outside the gene matches: 17. From the cysteine through the phenylalanine, the CDR3 covers 19 amino acids. Left in the record is the CDR3 DNA by itself, 57 bases read in frame from the first base. The sample was also reused in another study, on T cells of mothers and their children. The second paper further reports: Nine systemically healthy Caucasian individuals served as donors, namely three mothers together with their six children. cDNA synthesis used all of the extracted RNA, with 1.5 ug of RNA in each 15 ul reaction. In the second PCR, sample barcodes and 2-4 random nucleotides were introduced via the M1S primer. Over 9 million TCR beta CDR3 reads came from each mother, compared with approximately 3.1 million reads from each child. In both related and unrelated pairs, thymic selection shapes the output of TCR recombination in a similar way, with inherited differences having only a minor effect. Normalized repertoire overlap was always found to be slightly, but never significantly, higher in related mother-child pairs than in unrelated mother-child pairs. Persistent microchimeric T cell clones were not detected, at a sensitivity of about 90 clones per million clonotypes. The study used deep NGS to compare TCR beta repertoires of mothers and children, seeking features distinguishing related mother-child pairs from unrelated individuals. The mean age was roughly 40 +/- 4 years for the mothers and about 10 +/- 4 years for the children. After adapters were ligated using NEBNext reagents, the libraries underwent 100+100 nt paired-end sequencing on an Illumina HiSeq 2000. To avoid cross-contamination, the mother libraries and the child libraries were prepared a month apart and sequenced in separate runs. Each donor had between roughly 450,000 and 2,300,000 distinct TCR beta clonotypes identified. Naive TCR beta clonotypes were estimated from low-frequency clonotypes matched to each donor's FACS-determined naive share, without sorting.

The chain joins TRBV7-3 to TRBJ2-1; TRBD2 matches 9 bases in the middle. Material for sequencing was blood. The TCR originated in a boy aged 5-17 years in good health. In nucleotide form, the sequence is TGTGCCAGCAGCCCCGGGGGGCTAGCGGGACGCGGAGGCTACAATGAGCAGTTCTTC. It translates to CASSPGGLAGRGGYNEQFF. This CDR3, with the reference TRBV7-3 and TRBJ2-1 proteins standing in past its ends, gives the full variable domain GAGVSQTPSNKVTEKGKYVELRCDPISGHTALYWYRQSLGQGPEFLIYFQGTGAADDSGLPNDRFFAVRPEGSVSTLKIQRTERGDSAVYLCASSPGGLAGRGGYNEQFFGPGTRLTVL.